The entry below describes one T cell receptor beta chain. The antigen remains unidentified. V was clipped by 2 bases and J by 3 bases, with 19 bases between them. The CDR3 has 18 amino acids. Germline-derived CDR1 and CDR2 are MGHRA and YSYEKL. The PCR ran on 60 Vbeta and 13 Jbeta primers. Method: immunoSEQ multiplex PCR; TCRdb's copy keeps in-frame clones and lacks some. The profile shows 150,000 to 200,000 clones, around four fifths of them singletons. This sample is part of a study of cytomegalovirus exposure and HLA in healthy donors. The study's findings and limits: Previous analysis showed most TCR beta V segments were productive about 87% or about 30% of the time. No immune exposure information besides CMV serostatus was available. Some V segments (TRBV6-2 and TRBV6-3 among them) were excluded as indistinguishable. The investigators catalogued 150 or so TCR beta chains as cytomegalovirus-associated.

The TCR was taken from a man younger than 35 in good health and CMV-seropositive. Sequencing used PBMCs. This chain connects TRBV4-1 to TRBJ1-4, with a tentative D call TRBD1 (6 bases). The chain's CDR3 is CASSQTRSYTGPNEKLFF. CDR3 sequence (DNA): TGCGCCAGCAGCCAAACCCGATCCTATACAGGGCCTAATGAAAAACTGTTTTTT.